Listed below are T cell receptor beta chains from one sample, sequenced in a study of shared clonotypes between healthy human individuals. Assay: immunoSEQ multiplex PCR; the TCRdb copy retains only in-frame clones and omits some. The data hold around 2.3 million clones, with approximately 94% observed a single time. Specimen: naive CD4+ T cells sorted from blood. The receptors were gathered from a man aged 18 to 29 in good health. CDR3s include the opening cysteine and the closing phenylalanine or tryptophan.

CDR3aa: CAISESTGRGSPLHF; j_gene: TRBJ1-6; v_gene: TRBV10-3
CDR3aa: CASSEQGPGNTIYF; j_gene: TRBJ1-3; v_gene: TRBV6-1
CDR3aa: CASSQSGTGWRLMETQYF; j_gene: TRBJ2-5; v_gene: TRBV9
CDR3aa: CASSPGSSGGPPYF; j_gene: TRBJ2-5; v_gene: TRBV18
CDR3aa: CASSQGYPDSPLHF; j_gene: TRBJ1-6; v_gene: TRBV6-5
CDR3aa: CASSQRASGGVSNTGELFF; j_gene: TRBJ2-2; v_gene: TRBV4-1
CDR3aa: CASAHQSQPLHF; j_gene: TRBJ1-6; v_gene: TRBV7-2
CDR3aa: CAWSVGGSGYTF; j_gene: TRBJ1-2; v_gene: TRBV30
CDR3aa: CASSPGQIENEKLFF; j_gene: TRBJ1-4; v_gene: TRBV18
CDR3aa: CASSQDLGPRVETQYF; j_gene: TRBJ2-5; v_gene: TRBV4-3
CDR3aa: CASSRRGRGDTQYF; j_gene: TRBJ2-3; v_gene: TRBV14
CDR3aa: CASSAGQGARETQYF; j_gene: TRBJ2-5; v_gene: TRBV5-4
CDR3aa: CASSLGGAQFDGYTF; j_gene: TRBJ1-2; v_gene: TRBV11-2
CDR3aa: CASSYSTIDEQYF; j_gene: TRBJ2-7; v_gene: TRBV6-6
CDR3aa: CASSLGDLYNEQFF; j_gene: TRBJ2-1; v_gene: TRBV11-2
CDR3aa: CASSLSRSGMKSYNEQFF; j_gene: TRBJ2-1; v_gene: TRBV7-8
CDR3aa: CASSLGAGGAGTEAFF; j_gene: TRBJ1-1; v_gene: TRBV5-1
CDR3aa: CASSLSIGGSTNEKLFF; j_gene: TRBJ1-4; v_gene: TRBV7-6
CDR3aa: CASSPPGGTEAFF; j_gene: TRBJ1-1; v_gene: TRBV18
CDR3aa: CASSLEVYEQFF; j_gene: TRBJ2-1; v_gene: TRBV2
CDR3aa: CASSIGVLDRQPQHF; j_gene: TRBJ1-5; v_gene: TRBV19
CDR3aa: CASRFYRGHEQYF; j_gene: TRBJ2-7; v_gene: TRBV12-2
CDR3aa: CASSQAFSSGGGTDTQYF; j_gene: TRBJ2-3; v_gene: TRBV4-2
CDR3aa: CASSLVYVQFF; j_gene: TRBJ2-1; v_gene: TRBV11-2
CDR3aa: CASSSGPHYTF; j_gene: TRBJ1-2; v_gene: TRBV6-5
CDR3aa: CASLYRGQYNQPQHF; j_gene: TRBJ1-5; v_gene: TRBV6-1
CDR3aa: CASSVSPLGGHTDTQYF; j_gene: TRBJ2-3; v_gene: TRBV9
CDR3aa: CASQYSTDTQYF; j_gene: TRBJ2-3; v_gene: TRBV2
CDR3aa: CASSYGVMNTEAFF; j_gene: TRBJ1-1; v_gene: TRBV6-5
CDR3aa: CASSLAAVSYNEQFF; j_gene: TRBJ2-1; v_gene: TRBV7-9
CDR3aa: CASSLELAGAGELFF; j_gene: TRBJ2-2; v_gene: TRBV5-1
CDR3aa: CASSESAWAGLYEQYF; j_gene: TRBJ2-7; v_gene: TRBV2
CDR3aa: CASSFDLAGGREQYF; j_gene: TRBJ2-7; v_gene: TRBV11-2
CDR3aa: CASSVSGSPYGYTF; j_gene: TRBJ1-2; v_gene: TRBV5-4
CDR3aa: CASNRLGTGNNEQFF; j_gene: TRBJ2-1; v_gene: TRBV7-9
CDR3aa: CASSPGSGRTPYEQYF; j_gene: TRBJ2-7; v_gene: TRBV11-3
CDR3aa: CASSEYGADTQYF; j_gene: TRBJ2-3; v_gene: TRBV25-1
CDR3aa: CASSLGSVPDGTQYF; j_gene: TRBJ2-5; v_gene: TRBV5-1
CDR3aa: CAWSVIGNTEAFF; j_gene: TRBJ1-1; v_gene: TRBV30
CDR3aa: CASSIEGDGNYGYTF; j_gene: TRBJ1-2; v_gene: TRBV19
CDR3aa: CASWRGGNQPQHF; j_gene: TRBJ1-5; v_gene: TRBV27
CDR3aa: CASSPSGDSNQPQHF; j_gene: TRBJ1-5; v_gene: TRBV19
CDR3aa: CASSLDGGAGSEQYF; j_gene: TRBJ2-7; v_gene: TRBV11-3
CDR3aa: CASTRSGELFF; j_gene: TRBJ2-2; v_gene: TRBV25-1
CDR3aa: CASSREGRRSSYNEQFF; j_gene: TRBJ2-1; v_gene: TRBV12-1
CDR3aa: CASSVGQGSNQPQHF; j_gene: TRBJ1-5; v_gene: TRBV6-1
CDR3aa: CATSRSPGAGFHEQYF; j_gene: TRBJ2-7; v_gene: TRBV15
CDR3aa: CSAREGTSYTF; j_gene: TRBJ1-2; v_gene: TRBV20-1
CDR3aa: CASSLVLSAGNTIYF; j_gene: TRBJ1-3; v_gene: TRBV11-2
CDR3aa: CASSHPDRGSNQPQHF; j_gene: TRBJ1-5; v_gene: TRBV4-1
CDR3aa: CAISESSWDRFSEAFF; j_gene: TRBJ1-1; v_gene: TRBV10-3
CDR3aa: CASRMTVSYEQYF; j_gene: TRBJ2-7; v_gene: TRBV6-1
CDR3aa: CASSLAGQSNTEAFF; j_gene: TRBJ1-1; v_gene: TRBV7-6
CDR3aa: CSVWDGPRGEQYF; j_gene: TRBJ2-7; v_gene: TRBV29-1
CDR3aa: CASSPMDRAYEQYF; j_gene: TRBJ2-7; v_gene: TRBV5-1
CDR3aa: CASRDRGTNSPLHF; j_gene: TRBJ1-6; v_gene: TRBV6-6
CDR3aa: CASSPSRRGSTDTQYF; j_gene: TRBJ2-3; v_gene: TRBV28
CDR3aa: CASSSTLGDEKLFF; j_gene: TRBJ1-4; v_gene: TRBV27
CDR3aa: CASSFGFGGYSNQPQHF; j_gene: TRBJ1-5; v_gene: TRBV28
CDR3aa: CASSFASMGSYEQYF; j_gene: TRBJ2-7; v_gene: TRBV5-6